These 14 T cell receptor beta chains were all obtained from the same sample, sequenced in a study of tumor and adjacent non-tumor tissue in lung cancer. RNA was extracted from bulk tissue without any cell sorting. Three rounds of nested PCR, following a modified ARM-PCR protocol, produced the TCRbeta library. TCRdb used MiXCR to reprocess the multiplex PCR reads, holding one entry per CDR3 protein. The sample includes around 74,000 distinct CDR3 sequences, around 70% of them seen just once. Sequencing was carried out using lung tumor tissue. These receptors were obtained from a woman in her seventies with non-small cell lung cancer.

The table lists this clonotype with a few counts. One end of the junction is discordant with germline, which a read error may explain. This rearrangement joins TRBV24-1 to TRBJ2-5; tentative D call: TRBD2 (6 bases). The CDR3 loop spans 16 amino acids. In germline, CDR1 is KGHDR, CDR2 SFDVKD. CDR3 loop: CATSDLTGDRQETQCF. CDR3 sequence (DNA): TGTGCCACCAGTGATTTGACGGGAGACCGGCAAGAGACCCAGTGCTTC.

The sample holds many counts of this clonotype. The chain combines TRBV11-2 with TRBJ2-5; tentatively, D is TRBD2 (6 bases). Germline loops: CDR1 SGHAT, CDR2 FQNNGV. V lost 5 bases, J lost 7 bases, and 20 bases lay in between. The CDR3 has 15 residues. The CDR3 reads CASSAGSGLMGTQYF. CDR3 nucleotides: TGTGCCAGCAGCGCCGGGAGCGGCCTCATGGGGACCCAGTACTTC.

Concerning this clonotype: An end of the junction differs from the germline gene, which may be a read error. The J gene is TRBJ1-5, the V gene TRBV6-1, with 10 bases aligning to TRBD1. Germline loops: CDR1 MNHNS, CDR2 SASEGT. The CDR3 sequence is 15 residues long. This chain's CDR3 is CVSSRAGTGVQPQHF. CDR3 sequence (DNA): TGTGTCAGCAGTCGCGCCGGGACAGGGGTTCAGCCCCAGCATTTT.

The J gene is TRBJ2-1, the V gene TRBV7-9; TRBD2 is a possible D gene (5 bases). The germline V and J ends were trimmed by 2 bases and 11 bases, with 13 bases remaining between them. The germline V gene encodes CDR1 SEHNR and CDR2 FQNEAQ (reference sequence). CDR3 length equals 13 residues. Written as DNA, the CDR3 is TGTGCCAGCAGCTTATCTAGCTTCTATAAGCAGTTCTTC. Its translation is CASSLSSFYKQFF.

Of note for this clonotype: The junction differs from germline at one of its ends, possibly a read error. The V and J genes are TRBV6-5 and TRBJ2-1, with 8 bases lining up with TRBD2. CDR1 MNHEY and CDR2 SVGAGI come from the germline V gene. The CDR3 length is 18 residues. The CDR3 sequence: CASSYSVAGGYSYDEQFF. The CDR3 DNA reads as TGTGCCAGTAGTTACTCGGTGGCGGGGGGCTACTCCTACGATGAGCAGTTCTTC.

A word on this clonotype: One end of the junction varies from germline; a read error may be responsible. The V gene is TRBV4-2, the J gene TRBJ2-7, with 9 bases identical to TRBD1. The CDR3 runs 17 residues. Germline lookup yields CDR1 LGHNA and CDR2 YNFKEQ. The CDR3 sequence is CASSQDLGGTGLNELYF. In DNA, the CDR3 is TGTGCCAGCAGCCAAGACCTGGGAGGGACAGGGCTAAACGAGCTGTACTTC.

This clonotype was recorded only once. The J gene is TRBJ2-3, the V gene TRBV6-5; a weak D match, TRBD1 (6 bases). Germline CDR1 MNHEY, CDR2 SVGAGI. The CDR3 runs 13 residues. CDR3 sequence: CPIRVQGLDTQYF. DNA of the CDR3: TGTCCCATCAGGGTACAGGGTCTAGATACGCAGTATTTT.

The chain uses TRBV20-1 and TRBJ1-6; D is undetermined. This CDR3 spans 15 amino acids. Germline assignment: CDR1 DFQATT and CDR2 SNEGSKA (reference sequence). Trimming took 2 bases from V and 4 from J, leaving 12 bases between them. The CDR3 protein is CSARTRTDYNSPLHF. In nucleotides, the CDR3 is TGCAGTGCTAGAACCCGGACGGATTATAATTCACCCCTCCACTTT.

Here the CDR3 reads CSARWTPRNEQFF. CDR3 DNA sequence: TGCAGTGCTAGATGGACTCCACGCAATGAGCAGTTCTTC. V usage is TRBV20-1 and J usage is TRBJ2-1; the D gene is possibly TRBD2 (5 bases). Germline V gene lookup returns CDR1 DFQATT and CDR2 SNEGSKA (reference sequence). The CDR3 sequence is 13 residues long. Trimming cost V 2 bases and J 6 bases, with 11 bases left between them.

This clonotype was detected once. One junction end disagrees with the germline gene, perhaps due to a read error. V and J are TRBV10-2 and TRBJ2-6; maybe TRBD1 (5 bases). The CDR3 contains 15 residues. Germline CDR1 WSHSY, CDR2 SAAADI. CDR3 protein: CASRVVFSGANVLTF. The CDR3 DNA follows: TGCGCCAGCAGGGTAGTCTTCTCTGGGGCCAACGTCCTGACTTTT.

This clonotype was recorded at least ten times. The CDR3: CASSLTGASYNEQFF. CDR3 DNA sequence: TGTGCCAGCAGCTTGACAGGGGCCTCCTACAATGAGCAGTTCTTC. This sequence joins TRBV28 and TRBJ2-1, with 8 nucleotides matching TRBD1. Germline loops: CDR1 MDHEN, CDR2 SYDVKM. Trimming at V came to 6 bases and at J to 0 bases, leaving 4 bases not matched to a gene. The CDR3 sequence is 15 residues long.

This clonotype was picked up a small number of times. The CDR3 sequence: CSASRSVRSETQYF. DNA for the CDR3: TGCAGTGCCTCCCGGAGCGTGAGAAGCGAGACCCAGTACTTC. This chain uses TRBV20-1 with TRBJ2-5; D uncertain. The CDR3 extends over 14 amino acids. The germline V gene has CDR1 DFQATT and CDR2 SNEGSKA (reference sequence). Trimming cost V 6 bases and J 5 bases, with 19 bases left between them.

The chain couples TRBV2 to TRBJ1-6, with D perhaps TRBD1 (5 bases). The CDR3 loop spans 12 amino acids. Deletions cut 8 bases from V and 6 bases from J, with 8 bases between. CDR1 is SNHLY and CDR2 is FYNNEI in the germline V gene. The CDR3 coding sequence is TGTGCCAGCGGCAGGGTTAATTCACCCCTCCACTTT. It translates to CASGRVNSPLHF.

Worth noting for this clonotype: The junction departs from the called germline gene at one end, perhaps through a read error. As DNA, the CDR3 is TGTGCCACCAGCTTGGGGGGGCCAGGGGTGGCATGCTACACCTTC. As protein: CATSLGGPGVACYTF. The J gene is TRBJ1-2, the V gene TRBV5-4, with a tentative D call TRBD1 (6 bases). CDR3 size: 15 residues. In germline, CDR1 is SGHNT, CDR2 YYREEE (reference sequence).